This T cell receptor (beta chain) came from a study of vaccination and CD4 T cells after COVID-19. Across the study: There were two doses of either BNT162b2 or mRNA-1273 vaccine given to participants.

Trimming removed 5 bases from V and 6 bases from J; junction bases left unmatched: 12. The V gene's germline CDR1 is MNHNS and CDR2 SASEGT. There are 16 residues in the CDR3. Treatment defined: approximately nine-day PBMC culture with coronavirus spike peptide pools or control peptides (ViraFEST assay). Sequencing of DNA taken from cultured CD4+ T cells relied on the Oncomine TCR Beta short-read assay. TCRdb recomputed calls from the PCR reads with MiXCR, one row per CDR3 protein. Among about 5,600 distinct CDR3 sequences listed, almost 50% were seen once. A remark on this clonotype: Its target is unknown.

The chain combines TRBV6-1 with TRBJ2-2, with 7 bases matching TRBD2. This receptor was taken from a human donor who had recovered from COVID-19. Sequencing was done on a sample of CD4+ T cells from blood, cultured in vitro. CDR3 nucleotide sequence: TGTGCCAGCAGTCCCCGGACTAGTGGTCAGTCCGGGGAGCTGTTTTTT. Protein product: CASSPRTSGQSGELFF.